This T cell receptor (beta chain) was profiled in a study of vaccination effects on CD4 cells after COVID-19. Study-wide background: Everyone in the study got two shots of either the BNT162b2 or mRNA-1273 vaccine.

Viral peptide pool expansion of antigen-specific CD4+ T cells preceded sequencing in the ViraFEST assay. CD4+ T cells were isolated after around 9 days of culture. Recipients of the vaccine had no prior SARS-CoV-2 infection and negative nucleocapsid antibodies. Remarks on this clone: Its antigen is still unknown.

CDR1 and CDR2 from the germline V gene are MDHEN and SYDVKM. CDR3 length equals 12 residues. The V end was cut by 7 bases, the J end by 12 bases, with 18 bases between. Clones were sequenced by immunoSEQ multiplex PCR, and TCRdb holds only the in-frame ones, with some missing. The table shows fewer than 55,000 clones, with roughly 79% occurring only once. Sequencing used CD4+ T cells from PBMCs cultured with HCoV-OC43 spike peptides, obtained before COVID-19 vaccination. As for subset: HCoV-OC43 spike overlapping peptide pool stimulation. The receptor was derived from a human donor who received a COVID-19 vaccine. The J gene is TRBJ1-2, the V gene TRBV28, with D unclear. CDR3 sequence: CASTSKGTAHTF. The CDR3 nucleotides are TGTGCCAGCACCTCGAAAGGTACGGCCCACACCTTC.